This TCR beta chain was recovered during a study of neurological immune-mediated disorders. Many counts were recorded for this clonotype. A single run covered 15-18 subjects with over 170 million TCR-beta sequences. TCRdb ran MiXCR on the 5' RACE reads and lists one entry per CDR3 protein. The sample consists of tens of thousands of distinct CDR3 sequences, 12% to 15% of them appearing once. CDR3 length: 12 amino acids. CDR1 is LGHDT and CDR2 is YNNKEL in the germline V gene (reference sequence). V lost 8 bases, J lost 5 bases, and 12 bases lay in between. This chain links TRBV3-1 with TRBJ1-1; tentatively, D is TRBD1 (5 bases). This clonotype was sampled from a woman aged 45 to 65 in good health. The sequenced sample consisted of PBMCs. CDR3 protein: CASGGRVTEAFF. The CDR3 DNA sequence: TGTGCCAGCGGGGGGAGGGTTACTGAAGCTTTCTTT.